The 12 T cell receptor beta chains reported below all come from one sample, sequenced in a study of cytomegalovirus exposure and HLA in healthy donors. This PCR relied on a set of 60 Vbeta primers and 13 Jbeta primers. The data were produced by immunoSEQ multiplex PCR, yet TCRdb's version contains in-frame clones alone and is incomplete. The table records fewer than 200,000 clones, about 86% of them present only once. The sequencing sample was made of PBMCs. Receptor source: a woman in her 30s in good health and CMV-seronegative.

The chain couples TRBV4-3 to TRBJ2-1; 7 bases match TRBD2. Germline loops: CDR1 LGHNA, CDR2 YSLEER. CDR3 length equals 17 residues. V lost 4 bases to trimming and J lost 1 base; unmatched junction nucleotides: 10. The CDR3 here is CASSRIAGVGSYNEQFF. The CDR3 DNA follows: TGCGCCAGCAGCCGTATTGCGGGAGTGGGGTCCTACAATGAGCAGTTCTTC.

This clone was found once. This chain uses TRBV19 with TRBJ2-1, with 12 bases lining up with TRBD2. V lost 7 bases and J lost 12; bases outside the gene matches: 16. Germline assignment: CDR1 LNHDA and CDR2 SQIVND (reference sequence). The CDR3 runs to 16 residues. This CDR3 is CASTDRSSGRGKLQFF. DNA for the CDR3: TGTGCCAGTACCGATCGCTCTAGCGGGAGGGGGAAATTGCAGTTCTTC.

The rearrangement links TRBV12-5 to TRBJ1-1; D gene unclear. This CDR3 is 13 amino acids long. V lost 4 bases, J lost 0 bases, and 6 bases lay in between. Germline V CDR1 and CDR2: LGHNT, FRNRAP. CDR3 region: CASGSSMNTEAFF. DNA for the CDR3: TGTGCTAGTGGTTCCAGTATGAACACTGAAGCTTTCTTT.

DNA for the CDR3: TGTGCCAGCAGTTGGGGGGGGACTTACGAGCAGTACTTC. It translates to CASSWGGTYEQYF. The V and J genes are TRBV6-6 and TRBJ2-7; the match to TRBD2 covers 7 bases. The germline V gene has CDR1 MNHNY and CDR2 SVGAGI (reference sequence). V lost 4 bases, J lost 4 bases, and 4 bases stayed unmatched. This CDR3 has 13 amino acids.

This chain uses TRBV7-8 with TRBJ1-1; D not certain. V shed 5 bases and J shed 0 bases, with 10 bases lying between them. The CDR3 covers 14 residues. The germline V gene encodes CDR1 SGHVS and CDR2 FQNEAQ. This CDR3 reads CASSPQNLNTEAFF. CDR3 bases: TGTGCCAGCAGCCCACAGAACCTGAACACTGAAGCTTTCTTT.

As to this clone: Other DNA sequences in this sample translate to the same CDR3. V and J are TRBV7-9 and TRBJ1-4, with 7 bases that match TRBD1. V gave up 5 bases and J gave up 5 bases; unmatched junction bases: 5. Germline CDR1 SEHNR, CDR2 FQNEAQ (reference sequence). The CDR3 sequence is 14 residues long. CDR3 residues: CASSLGQINEKLFF. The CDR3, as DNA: TGTGCCAGCAGCCTGGGACAGATCAATGAAAAACTGTTTTTT. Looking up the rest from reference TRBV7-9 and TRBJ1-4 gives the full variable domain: DTGVSQNPRHKITKRGQNVTFRCDPISEHNRLYWYRQTLGQGPEFLTYFQNEAQLEKSRLLSDRFSAERPKGSFSTLEIQRTEQGDSAMYLCASSLGQINEKLFFGSGTQLSVL.

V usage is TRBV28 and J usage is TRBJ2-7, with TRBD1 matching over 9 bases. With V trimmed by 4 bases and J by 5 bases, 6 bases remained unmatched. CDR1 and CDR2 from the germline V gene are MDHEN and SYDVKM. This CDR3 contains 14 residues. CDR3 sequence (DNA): TGTGCCAGCAGTTACCGGACAGGGGCACACGAGCAGTACTTC. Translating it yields CASSYRTGAHEQYF. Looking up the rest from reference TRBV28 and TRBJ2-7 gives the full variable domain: DVKVTQSSRYLVKRTGEKVFLECVQDMDHENMFWYRQDPGLGLRLIYFSYDVKMKEKGDIPEGYSVSREKKERFSLILESASTNQTSMYLCASSYRTGAHEQYFGPGTRLTVT.

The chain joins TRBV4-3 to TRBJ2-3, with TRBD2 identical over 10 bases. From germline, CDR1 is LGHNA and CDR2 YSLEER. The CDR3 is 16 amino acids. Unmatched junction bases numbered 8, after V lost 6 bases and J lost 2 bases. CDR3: CASRERGLAATDTQYF. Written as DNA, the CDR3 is TGCGCCAGCAGGGAAAGAGGACTAGCGGCCACAGATACGCAGTATTTT.

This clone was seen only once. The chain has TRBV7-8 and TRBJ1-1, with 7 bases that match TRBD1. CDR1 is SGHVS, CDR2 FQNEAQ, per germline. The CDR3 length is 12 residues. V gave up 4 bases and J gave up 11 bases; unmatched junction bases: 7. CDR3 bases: TGTGCCAGCAGCTCAACCAGGGGGGACGCTTTCTTT. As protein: CASSSTRGDAFF.

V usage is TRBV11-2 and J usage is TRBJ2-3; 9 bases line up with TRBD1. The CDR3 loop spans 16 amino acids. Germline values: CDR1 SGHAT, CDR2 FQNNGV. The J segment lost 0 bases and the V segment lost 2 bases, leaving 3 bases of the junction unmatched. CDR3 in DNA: TGTGCCAGCAGCTTAATTGGACAGGGGAGCACAGATACGCAGTATTTT. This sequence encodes CASSLIGQGSTDTQYF.

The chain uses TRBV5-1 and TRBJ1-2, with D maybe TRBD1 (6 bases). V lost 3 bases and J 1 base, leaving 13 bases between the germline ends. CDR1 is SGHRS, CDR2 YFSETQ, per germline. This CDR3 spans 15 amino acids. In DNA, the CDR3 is TGCGCCAGCAGCTGGACAGATCACCTTAACTATGGCTACACCTTC. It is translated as CASSWTDHLNYGYTF.

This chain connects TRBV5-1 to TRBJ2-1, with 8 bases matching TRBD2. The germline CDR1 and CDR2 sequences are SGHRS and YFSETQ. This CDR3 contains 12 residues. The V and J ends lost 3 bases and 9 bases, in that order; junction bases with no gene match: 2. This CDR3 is CASSSAGGEQFF. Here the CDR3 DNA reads TGCGCCAGCAGCTCCGCGGGGGGTGAGCAGTTCTTC.